This T cell receptor beta chain emerged from a study of T cell responses to AZD1222 COVID-19 vaccine. The wider study: It was second doses at about 4 or about 12 weeks that were pooled. Study conclusions and caveats: The study sampled repertoires only after the peak T cell response. Only 5 to 7 individuals given AZD1222 were seropositive at baseline. Clonal diversity was possibly underestimated; the donors were predominantly white British and more often female.

The V end lost 2 bases, the J end lost 2 bases, and 12 bases lay between the germline ends. This CDR3 has 15 residues. Germline CDR1 and CDR2: SGHTA and FQGTGA. About this clone: The antigen is undetermined.

The method was immunoSEQ multiplex PCR; TCRdb's version includes in-frame clones alone and lacks a portion of them. The table lists about 130,000 clones, around 90% of them singletons. The sequences come from peripheral blood, collected on day 0 of AZD1222 vaccination. The J gene is TRBJ2-5, the V gene TRBV7-3; maybe TRBD2 (7 bases). This receptor was obtained from an adult in good health. The CDR3 loop reads CASSLGGARQETQYF. The CDR3 nucleotides are TGTGCCAGCAGCTTAGGGGGGGCCCGTCAAGAGACCCAGTACTTC.